The 14 T cell receptor beta chains listed next were all sequenced from one sample in a study of T cells in tuberculosis. Time point of the sample: new active TB diagnosis, blood taken before or within 7 days of starting treatment. This table comes from immunoSEQ multiplex PCR, and its TCRdb copy is limited to in-frame clones, with some not included. The sample holds tens of thousands of clones, about 92% seen once. Sequences were derived from PBMCs, sampled at tuberculosis diagnosis. All receptors derive from an adult with tuberculosis.

The chain employs TRBV5-1 and TRBJ1-1; no clear D gene. This CDR3 is 13 amino acids long. V dropped 1 base and J dropped 3 bases, with 7 bases sitting between them. The germline CDR1 and CDR2 sequences are SGHRS and YFSETQ. The CDR3 is CASSLSRDTEAFF. CDR3 nucleotides: TGCGCCAGCAGCTTGAGCCGGGACACTGAAGCTTTCTTT.

This clone was seen a single time. The chain carries TRBV27 and TRBJ1-4, with TRBD1 identical over 7 bases. In germline, CDR1 is MNHEY, CDR2 SMNVEV (reference sequence). V was pared by 3 bases and J by 4 bases, with 2 bases of the junction left unmatched. The CDR3 covers 14 residues. The CDR3 sequence is CASSLGQSNEKLFF. The CDR3 DNA reads as TGTGCCAGCAGTTTGGGACAGAGTAATGAAAAACTGTTTTTT.

The V and J genes are TRBV11-2 and TRBJ2-1; 9 bases agree with TRBD2. Losses at the gene ends were 8 bases for V and 7 bases for J; bases not matched to a gene: 21. The CDR3 has 18 amino acids. Germline CDR1 and CDR2: SGHAT and FQNNGV. CDR3 amino acids: CASLARVTSGPVRNEQFF. In DNA form, the CDR3 reads TGTGCCAGCCTAGCCCGAGTTACTAGCGGGCCCGTCCGAAATGAGCAGTTCTTC.

J is TRBJ1-2 and V is TRBV7-6; D may be TRBD1 (6 bases). Germline V lookup: CDR1 SGHVS, CDR2 FNYEAQ. The V end was cut by 1 base, the J end by 2 bases, with 20 bases between. The CDR3 is 18 residues long. CDR3 bases: TGTGCCAGCAGCTTAGTGGCCCCGAGGTTGGGGGCAAACTATGGCTACACCTTC. This gives the protein CASSLVAPRLGANYGYTF.

The chain recombines TRBV7-2 with TRBJ2-2; possible D gene TRBD1, 6 bases. V lost 7 bases, J lost 6 bases, and 15 bases lay in between. CDR1 and CDR2 (germline): SGHTA, FQGNSA. This CDR3 has 14 amino acids. This CDR3 reads CASTPTGSSGELFF. The CDR3 bases are TGTGCCAGCACCCCAACAGGGTCCTCCGGGGAGCTGTTTTTT.

The chain joins TRBV7-2 to TRBJ1-3; D is possibly TRBD1 (6 bases). V was clipped by 1 base and J by 2 bases, with 15 bases between them. The length of the CDR3 is 17 residues. CDR1 SGHTA and CDR2 FQGNSA come from the germline V gene. The chain's CDR3 is CASSLGGGLGAGNTIYF. In nucleotides, the CDR3 is TGTGCCAGCAGCTTAGGTGGGGGCTTGGGTGCTGGAAACACCATATATTTT.

The chain recombines TRBV15 with TRBJ2-2; D perhaps matches TRBD1 (6 bases). CDR3 length equals 16 residues. The V gene lost 2 bases and the J gene lost 1 base, with 11 bases spanning the gap. In germline, CDR1 is LNHNV, CDR2 YYDKDF (reference sequence). The CDR3 reads CATSRPRTENTGELFF. In DNA form, the CDR3 reads TGTGCCACCAGCAGACCTCGGACAGAGAACACCGGGGAGCTGTTTTTT. Using reference TRBV15 and TRBJ2-2 for the parts outside the CDR3, the full variable domain is DAMVIQNPRYQVTQFGKPVTLSCSQTLNHNVMYWYQQKSSQAPKLLFHYYDKDFNNEADTPDNFQSRRPNTSFCFLDIRSPGLGDTAMYLCATSRPRTENTGELFFGEGSRLTVL.

This chain uses TRBV2 with TRBJ2-7; tentative D call: TRBD1 (6 bases). CDR3 length: 14 amino acids. Trimming pared 1 base from V and 5 bases from J, leaving 12 bases between. From germline, CDR1 is SNHLY and CDR2 FYNNEI. This chain's CDR3 is CASSEEIGGNEQYF. The CDR3, as DNA: TGTGCCAGCAGTGAAGAGATAGGGGGTAACGAGCAGTACTTC.

As DNA, the CDR3 is TGTGCCAGCAGTCCAAACAAATGGGGCACCCCAGGCAGCAATCAGCCCCAGCATTTT. Translation: CASSPNKWGTPGSNQPQHF. The chain couples TRBV27 to TRBJ1-5, with D possibly matching TRBD1 (5 bases). V lost 5 bases to trimming and J lost 1 base, with 24 bases between them. The CDR3 consists of 19 residues. Germline V gene sequence: CDR1 MNHEY, CDR2 SMNVEV (reference sequence).

The chain links TRBV6-5 to TRBJ2-1; 7 bases are shared with TRBD1. V was pared by 10 bases and J by 0 bases, with 3 bases of the junction left unmatched. CDR1 MNHEY and CDR2 SVGAGI come from the germline V gene. The CDR3 has 13 amino acids. The CDR3 DNA sequence: TGTGCCACCAGGGGGAGCTCCTACAATGAGCAGTTCTTC. Protein product: CATRGSSYNEQFF.

The rearrangement links TRBV19 to TRBJ1-5, with D unclear. The length of the CDR3 is 14 residues. Germline V gene lookup returns CDR1 LNHDA and CDR2 SQIVND (reference sequence). V was cut by 3 bases and J by 4 bases, with 10 bases left in between. This CDR3 reads CASSMGEGNQPQHF. The CDR3 DNA reads as TGTGCCAGTAGTATGGGTGAGGGAAATCAGCCCCAGCATTTT.

This chain links TRBV7-3 with TRBJ2-1, with a weak D call TRBD2 (5 bases). This CDR3 is 13 amino acids long. Germline CDR1 reads SGHTA; CDR2 reads FQGTGA. V shed 3 bases and J shed 7 bases, with 10 bases lying between them. CDR3 protein: CASSLTNRNEQFF. CDR3 sequence (DNA): TGTGCCAGCAGCTTGACTAATAGGAATGAGCAGTTCTTC.

The chain is built from TRBV27 and TRBJ2-7, with 9 bases aligning to TRBD1. V shed 7 bases, J shed 6 bases, and the junction held 19 bases outside the gene matches. This CDR3 contains 17 residues. From germline, CDR1 is MNHEY and CDR2 SMNVEV (reference sequence). The CDR3 is CASNLLGTGRGVAEQYF. The CDR3 nucleotides read TGTGCCAGCAACCTTTTGGGGACAGGGAGAGGAGTGGCCGAGCAGTACTTC.

V usage is TRBV6-5 and J usage is TRBJ2-7; 9 nucleotides agree with TRBD1. Germline V gives CDR1 MNHEY, CDR2 SVGAGI. The CDR3 runs to 14 residues. With 5 bases clipped from V and 6 bases from J, the junction kept 8 bases outside the gene matches. DNA for the CDR3: TGTGCCAGCAGTCTCCGGGACAGGGTCGCCGAGCAGTACTTC. This gives the protein CASSLRDRVAEQYF.